The 18 T cell receptor beta chains below all came from one sample that was sequenced in a study of blood T cell repertoires in COVID-19. This table comes from immunoSEQ multiplex PCR, and its TCRdb copy is limited to in-frame clones, with some not included. This sample has about 260,000 clones, with around 90% found just once. The sample comprised peripheral blood. The origin of the receptors is a woman aged 40 to 50 with acute or convalescent COVID-19.

The CDR3 sequence: CASSQGAPEAFF. The CDR3 DNA sequence: TGTGCCAGCAGCCAGGGGGCCCCTGAAGCTTTCTTT. V usage is TRBV6-2 or TRBV6-3 and J usage is TRBJ1-1; 8 bases match TRBD1. Trimming removed 6 bases from V and 6 bases from J; junction bases left unmatched: 3. There are 12 residues in the CDR3. In germline, CDR1 is MNHEY, CDR2 SVGEGT.

The chain carries TRBV11-2 and TRBJ2-1, with 7 bases aligning to TRBD1. Germline loops: CDR1 SGHAT, CDR2 FQNNGV. The ends lost 4 bases at V and 0 bases at J; junction bases unmatched: 6. The CDR3 length is 16 residues. CDR3 loop: CASSSTQGLSYNEQFF. The CDR3 DNA reads TGTGCCAGCAGCTCTACACAGGGGCTCTCCTACAATGAGCAGTTCTTC.

The genes are TRBV29-1 and TRBJ1-2, with 8 bases lining up with TRBD1. The germline V gene encodes CDR1 SQVTM and CDR2 ANQGSEA. This CDR3 region has 19 residues. V lost 6 bases, J lost 5 bases, and 26 bases stayed unmatched. In DNA, the CDR3 is TGCAGCGTGGGGGGGAAACTGCAGGACAGGGCTCCCTATGGGTATGGCTACACCTTC. This codes for CSVGGKLQDRAPYGYGYTF.

The chain links TRBV10-3 to TRBJ2-1, with TRBD1 identical over 11 bases. Trimming removed 5 bases from V and 6 bases from J; junction bases left unmatched: 9. The CDR3 is made up of 16 amino acids. Germline-derived CDR1 and CDR2 are ENHRY and SYGVKD. CDR3 DNA sequence: TGTGCCATCAGTCCTCGTCAGGGACAGGGGGGCAATGAGCAGTTCTTC. Translated: CAISPRQGQGGNEQFF.

CDR3 sequence: CASSTGQTYGYTF. The CDR3, as DNA: TGTGCCAGTAGTACGGGACAGACTTATGGCTACACCTTC. The rearrangement joins TRBV19 to TRBJ1-2, with TRBD1 matching 7 bases. The trim removed 4 bases at V and 5 bases at J, leaving 4 bases unmatched. The CDR3 is 13 residues long. Germline-derived CDR1 and CDR2 are LNHDA and SQIVND (reference sequence).

J is TRBJ1-5 and V is TRBV18; TRBD1 is a possible D gene (6 bases). V shed 3 bases and J shed 3 bases, with 15 bases lying between them. The CDR3 runs to 16 residues. Germline assignment: CDR1 KGHSH and CDR2 LQKENI. The chain's CDR3 is CASSPYTGDTNQPQHF. For the CDR3, the DNA is TGTGCCAGCTCACCCTACACCGGGGACACCAATCAGCCCCAGCATTTT.

V gene TRBV6-5 combines with J gene TRBJ1-2, with TRBD1 matching 8 bases. J lost 4 bases, V lost 7 bases, and 8 bases had no gene match. Germline CDR1 reads MNHEY; CDR2 reads SVGAGI. The length of the CDR3 is 14 residues. As DNA, the CDR3 is TGTGCCAGCATCGAGGGACAGGTCCTCTATGGCTACACCTTC. Its protein is CASIEGQVLYGYTF.

This clone was seen once. The chain joins TRBV11-2 to TRBJ1-1; D is uncertain. Germline CDR1 is SGHAT and CDR2 is FQNNGV. CDR3 length: 14 amino acids. V lost 2 bases to trimming and J lost 5 bases, with 12 bases between them. CDR3 bases: TGTGCCAGCAGCTTAACGGGAGCTAGGACTGAAGCTTTCTTT. It specifies CASSLTGARTEAFF.

The genes are TRBV27 and TRBJ1-6; D is possibly TRBD1 (5 bases). V gave up 2 bases and J gave up 6 bases, with 23 bases separating them. Germline CDR1 is MNHEY and CDR2 is SMNVEV (reference sequence). The CDR3 has 19 residues. This CDR3 is CASSLRGGSFSLGNSPLHF. CDR3 coding DNA: TGTGCCAGCAGTTTACGGGGGGGAAGTTTTTCTCTTGGTAATTCACCCCTCCACTTT.

This chain links TRBV6-5 with TRBJ1-1, with a weak D call TRBD1 (6 bases). Looked up from germline, CDR1 is MNHEY and CDR2 is SVGAGI. Trimming shortened V by 10 bases and J by 0 bases, and 12 bases separated the two germline ends. The CDR3 sequence is 13 residues long. The CDR3 protein is CATGALVNTEAFF. In DNA form, the CDR3 reads TGTGCCACAGGGGCCCTGGTGAACACTGAAGCTTTCTTT.

This clone has more than one count but fewer than ten. As DNA, the CDR3 is TGTGCCAGCAGTGACCTACAGGAAACTGGAAACACCATATATTTT. This translates into CASSDLQETGNTIYF. The chain joins TRBV25-1 to TRBJ1-3; D is perhaps TRBD1 (5 bases). The CDR3 runs to 15 residues. V lost 3 bases, J lost 2 bases, and 11 bases lay in between. In germline, CDR1 is MGHDK, CDR2 SYGVNS.

The gene calls are TRBV6-5 and TRBJ2-2; tentative D call: TRBD2 (7 bases). The CDR3 covers 13 residues. V was pared by 7 bases and J by 3 bases, with 9 bases between. The germline CDR1 and CDR2 sequences are MNHEY and SVGAGI. CDR3 coding DNA: TGTGCCAGCACGGGGGGCTACACCGGGGAGCTGTTTTTT. This codes for CASTGGYTGELFF.

The chain links TRBV3-1 (or the pseudogene TRBV3-2) to TRBJ1-1; D gene unclear. The germline V gene encodes CDR1 LGHDT and CDR2 YNNKEL (reference sequence). The CDR3 has 15 amino acids. Trimming took off 6 bases at V and 0 bases at J, with 14 bases between the two ends. The CDR3 DNA reads TGTGCCAGCAGTTTCACTTCATTCATGAACACTGAAGCTTTCTTT. The encoded protein is CASSFTSFMNTEAFF.

The V and J genes are TRBV29-1 and TRBJ1-3; D possibly corresponds to TRBD1 (5 bases). Trimming took 7 bases from V and 1 from J, leaving 14 bases between them. Germline V gene sequence: CDR1 SQVTM, CDR2 ANQGSEA. The CDR3 sequence is 14 residues long. As DNA, the CDR3 is TGCAGCGCGTCGGGAGGGGCGTCTGGAAACACCATATATTTT. Amino acids: CSASGGASGNTIYF.

The gene calls are TRBV12-3 or TRBV12-4 and TRBJ1-1; D possibly corresponds to TRBD1 (6 bases). V dropped 6 bases and J dropped 5 bases, with 7 bases sitting between them. CDR3 length: 11 amino acids. The CDR3 loop is CASSQGTEAFF. CDR3 DNA: TGTGCCAGCAGCCAGGGGACTGAAGCTTTCTTT.

V and J are TRBV2 and TRBJ1-1; TRBD1 agrees at 7 bases. From germline, CDR1 is SNHLY and CDR2 FYNNEI. There are 15 residues in the CDR3. J lost 3 bases, V lost 6 bases, and 10 bases had no gene match. The CDR3 protein is CASSHRQGRDTEAFF. CDR3 DNA sequence: TGTGCCAGCAGCCACCGACAGGGAAGGGACACTGAAGCTTTCTTT.

This chain joins TRBV5-1 and TRBJ2-3; D call uncertain. V dropped 3 bases and J dropped 8 bases, with 13 bases sitting between them. The CDR3 extends over 13 amino acids. CDR1 SGHRS and CDR2 YFSETQ come from the germline V gene. CDR3 sequence: CASSSTVGGTQYF. For the CDR3, the DNA is TGCGCCAGCAGCTCCACGGTCGGTGGTACGCAGTATTTT. The full variable domain, rest sourced from reference TRBV5-1 and TRBJ2-3, is KAGVTQTPRYLIKTRGQQVTLSCSPISGHRSVSWYQQTPGQGLQFLFEYFSETQRNKGNFPGRFSGRQFSNSRSEMNVSTLELGDSALYLCASSSTVGGTQYFGPGTRLTVL.

The V call is TRBV7-8, the J call TRBJ1-5; weak D call: TRBD1 (6 bases). V gave up 5 bases and J gave up 5 bases, with 22 bases separating them. CDR3 length: 17 amino acids. Per the germline V gene, CDR1 is SGHVS and CDR2 is FQNEAQ. For the CDR3, the DNA is TGTGCCAGCAGCCGGAAATGGGGGGGCGGGAGTTATCAGCCCCAGCATTTT. Translation gives CASSRKWGGGSYQPQHF. The full variable domain, completed using reference TRBV7-8 and TRBJ1-5, is GAGVSQSPRYKVAKRGQDVALRCDPISGHVSLFWYQQALGQGPEFLTYFQNEAQLDKSGLPSDRFFAERPEGSVSTLKIQRTQQEDSAVYLCASSRKWGGGSYQPQHFGDGTRLSIL.